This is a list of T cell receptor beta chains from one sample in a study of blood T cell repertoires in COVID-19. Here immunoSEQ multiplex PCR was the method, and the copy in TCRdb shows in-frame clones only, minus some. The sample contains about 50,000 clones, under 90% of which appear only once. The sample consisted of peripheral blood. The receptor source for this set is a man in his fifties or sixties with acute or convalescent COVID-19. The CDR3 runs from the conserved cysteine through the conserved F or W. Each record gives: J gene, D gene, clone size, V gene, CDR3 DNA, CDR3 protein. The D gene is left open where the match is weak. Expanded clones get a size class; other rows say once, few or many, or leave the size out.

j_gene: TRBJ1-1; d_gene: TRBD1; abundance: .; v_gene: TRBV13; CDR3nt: TGTGCCAGCAGCCCCTCAGGGACAGGGGTTTTTTCGGCGAACACTGAAGCTTTCTTT; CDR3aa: CASSPSGTGVFSANTEAFF
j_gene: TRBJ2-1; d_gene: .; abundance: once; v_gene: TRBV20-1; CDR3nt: TGCAGTGCTAGAAGTGGGCATGAGCAGTTCTTC; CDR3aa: CSARSGHEQFF
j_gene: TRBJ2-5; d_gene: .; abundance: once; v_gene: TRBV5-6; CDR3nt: TGTGCCAGCAGCCCGACAGTGAACCAAGAGACCCAGTACTTC; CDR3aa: CASSPTVNQETQYF
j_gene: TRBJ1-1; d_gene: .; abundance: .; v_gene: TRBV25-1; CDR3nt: TGTGCCAGCAGTGTGTCCGTAGAAGCTTTCTTT; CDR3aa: CASSVSVEAFF
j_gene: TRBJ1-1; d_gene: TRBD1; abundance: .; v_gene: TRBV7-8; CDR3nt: TGTGCCAGCAGCTTAACAGGGGCCCTGAACACTGAAGCTTTCTTT; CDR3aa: CASSLTGALNTEAFF
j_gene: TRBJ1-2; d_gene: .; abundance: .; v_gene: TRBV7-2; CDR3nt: TGTGCCAGCAGCGCGTCCCACTCCCAGGGCTATGGCTACACCTTC; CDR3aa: CASSASHSQGYGYTF
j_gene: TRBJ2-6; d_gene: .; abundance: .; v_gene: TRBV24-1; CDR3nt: TGTGCCACCAGCCCGGGACACATAACAGAGGGCTCTGGGGCCAACGTCCTGACTTTC; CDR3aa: CATSPGHITEGSGANVLTF
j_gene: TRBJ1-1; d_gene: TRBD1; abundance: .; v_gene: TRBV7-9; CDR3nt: TGTGCCAGCAGCTTATACACAGGGGTGGACACTGAAGCTTTCTTT; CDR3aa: CASSLYTGVDTEAFF
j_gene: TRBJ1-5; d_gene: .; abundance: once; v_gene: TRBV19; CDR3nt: TGTGCCAGTAGTGGGCAGAAAGCTCAGCCCCAGCATTTT; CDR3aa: CASSGQKAQPQHF
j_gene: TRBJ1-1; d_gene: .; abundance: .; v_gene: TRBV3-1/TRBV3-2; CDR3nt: TGTGCCAGCAGCCCACGACAGAACACTGAAGCTTTCTTT; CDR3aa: CASSPRQNTEAFF